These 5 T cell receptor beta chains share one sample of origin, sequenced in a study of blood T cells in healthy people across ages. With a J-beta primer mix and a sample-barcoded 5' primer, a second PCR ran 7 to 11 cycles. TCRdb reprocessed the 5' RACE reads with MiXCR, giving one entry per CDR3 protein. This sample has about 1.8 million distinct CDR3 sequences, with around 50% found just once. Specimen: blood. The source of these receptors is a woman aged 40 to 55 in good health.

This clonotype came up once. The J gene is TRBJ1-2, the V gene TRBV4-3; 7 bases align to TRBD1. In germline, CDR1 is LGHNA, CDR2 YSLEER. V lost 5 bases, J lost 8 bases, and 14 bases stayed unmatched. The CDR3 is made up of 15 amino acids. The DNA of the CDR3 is TGCGCCAGCAGCTTTCTGATCCAGGGGGGCGACGGCTACACCTTC. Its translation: CASSFLIQGGDGYTF.

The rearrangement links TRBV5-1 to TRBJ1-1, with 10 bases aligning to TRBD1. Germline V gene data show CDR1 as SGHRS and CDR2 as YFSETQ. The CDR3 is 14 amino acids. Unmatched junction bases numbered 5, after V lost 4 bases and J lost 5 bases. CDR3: CASSRGQGGTEAFF. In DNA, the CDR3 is TGCGCCAGCAGCCGTGGACAGGGGGGAACTGAAGCTTTCTTT.

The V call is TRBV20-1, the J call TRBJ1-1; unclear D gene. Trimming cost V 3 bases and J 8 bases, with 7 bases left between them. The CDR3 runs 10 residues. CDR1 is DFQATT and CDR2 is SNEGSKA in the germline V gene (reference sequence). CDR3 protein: CSASSMEAFF. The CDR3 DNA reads TGCAGTGCTAGTTCGATGGAAGCTTTCTTT.

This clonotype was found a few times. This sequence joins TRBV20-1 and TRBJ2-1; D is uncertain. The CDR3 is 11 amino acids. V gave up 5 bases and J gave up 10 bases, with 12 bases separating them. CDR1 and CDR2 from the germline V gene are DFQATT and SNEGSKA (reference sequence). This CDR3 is CSAPTRKEQFF. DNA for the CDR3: TGCAGTGCTCCCACTCGTAAGGAGCAGTTCTTC.

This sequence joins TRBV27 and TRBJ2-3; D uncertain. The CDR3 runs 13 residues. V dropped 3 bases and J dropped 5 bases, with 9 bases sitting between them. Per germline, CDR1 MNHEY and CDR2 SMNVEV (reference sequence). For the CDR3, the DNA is TGTGCCAGCAGTTTCGTTTCGGGAGATACGCAGTATTTT. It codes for CASSFVSGDTQYF.